The rows below give T cell receptor beta chains drawn from one sample of a study of T cell changes during pregnancy in multiple sclerosis. Produced via immunoSEQ multiplex PCR; TCRdb's table is partial and in-frame only. The repertoire consists of around 60,000 clones, with around 90% occurring once and the leading ten covering around 1.6%. Sequencing used peripheral blood, obtained in the first trimester of pregnancy. These receptors all come from a female donor with multiple sclerosis, enrolled in a pregnancy study. Each CDR3 is given with its conserved first and last residue. D genes are given only for firm matches. Clone size, where shown, is once, few, many, or a class for clones that have expanded.

clone_size: -
d_call: TRBD2
v_call: TRBV18
j_call: TRBJ2-2
cdr3_aa: CASRLGGLAGAREELFF
cdr3_nt: TGTGCCAGCCGTCTCGGAGGCCTAGCGGGAGCGCGGGAGGAGCTGTTTTTT

clone_size: -
d_call: TRBD1
v_call: TRBV4-1
j_call: TRBJ1-2
cdr3_aa: CASSSRTGGAYGYTF
cdr3_nt: TGCGCCAGCAGCTCGCGGACAGGGGGCGCTTACGGCTACACCTTC

clone_size: -
d_call: -
v_call: TRBV10-1
j_call: TRBJ2-1
cdr3_aa: CASGVRGGMNEQFF
cdr3_nt: TGCGCCAGCGGCGTTAGAGGGGGTATGAATGAGCAGTTCTTC

clone_size: -
d_call: -
v_call: TRBV5-6
j_call: TRBJ2-4
cdr3_aa: CASSLGTGENIQYF
cdr3_nt: TGTGCCAGCAGCTTGGGAACGGGTGAAAACATTCAGTACTTC

clone_size: -
d_call: TRBD2
v_call: TRBV4-1
j_call: TRBJ2-7
cdr3_aa: CASSQVSIGREEQYF
cdr3_nt: TGCGCCAGCAGCCAAGTGAGCATCGGGAGGGAAGAGCAGTACTTC

clone_size: -
d_call: -
v_call: TRBV9
j_call: TRBJ2-1
cdr3_aa: CASSLRLVDNEQFF
cdr3_nt: TGTGCCAGCAGCCTCAGACTAGTCGACAATGAGCAGTTCTTC

clone_size: -
d_call: -
v_call: TRBV30
j_call: TRBJ2-7
cdr3_aa: CAWSSGVYEQYF
cdr3_nt: TGTGCCTGGAGTTCGGGGGTCTACGAGCAGTACTTC

clone_size: once
d_call: -
v_call: TRBV6-5
j_call: TRBJ2-7
cdr3_aa: CASSYGRRGPPYEQYF
cdr3_nt: TGTGCCAGCAGTTACGGTCGGAGGGGGCCTCCCTACGAGCAGTACTTC

clone_size: -
d_call: TRBD1
v_call: TRBV5-1
j_call: TRBJ1-1
cdr3_aa: CASSSQGISNTEAFF
cdr3_nt: TGCGCCAGCAGCTCACAGGGGATCAGTAACACTGAAGCTTTCTTT

clone_size: -
d_call: TRBD1
v_call: TRBV5-1
j_call: TRBJ1-2
cdr3_aa: CASSARTGGGSGYTF
cdr3_nt: TGCGCCAGCAGCGCCCGGACAGGGGGTGGGAGTGGCTACACCTTC

clone_size: -
d_call: -
v_call: TRBV7-2
j_call: TRBJ2-7
cdr3_aa: CASSLNNYEQYF
cdr3_nt: TGTGCCAGCAGCTTAAACAACTACGAGCAGTACTTC

clone_size: -
d_call: TRBD1
v_call: TRBV5-1
j_call: TRBJ1-1
cdr3_aa: CASSLDGTGFSAEAFF
cdr3_nt: TGCGCCAGCAGCTTGGATGGGACAGGGTTTTCCGCTGAAGCTTTCTTT

clone_size: once
d_call: TRBD2
v_call: TRBV6-5
j_call: TRBJ2-1
cdr3_aa: CASNRPLAGGNEQFF
cdr3_nt: TGTGCCAGCAACCGCCCTTTAGCGGGAGGTAATGAGCAGTTCTTC

clone_size: -
d_call: -
v_call: TRBV7-2
j_call: TRBJ2-3
cdr3_aa: CASSRVVAATDTQYF
cdr3_nt: TGTGCCAGCAGCCGGGTTGTAGCGGCCACAGATACGCAGTATTTT

clone_size: -
d_call: -
v_call: TRBV6-5
j_call: TRBJ2-7
cdr3_aa: CASSYSGSYEQYF
cdr3_nt: TGTGCCAGCAGTTACAGCGGTAGCTACGAGCAGTACTTC

clone_size: -
d_call: TRBD1
v_call: TRBV19
j_call: TRBJ1-5
cdr3_aa: CASSIGNRGRNQPQHF
cdr3_nt: TGTGCCAGTAGTATAGGTAACAGGGGGAGGAATCAGCCCCAGCATTTT

clone_size: -
d_call: TRBD2
v_call: TRBV30
j_call: TRBJ2-1
cdr3_aa: CAWSIQPGGEQFF
cdr3_nt: TGTGCCTGGAGTATTCAGCCGGGGGGGGAGCAGTTCTTC

clone_size: -
d_call: -
v_call: TRBV2
j_call: TRBJ2-7
cdr3_aa: CASSEWQKKYEQYF
cdr3_nt: TGTGCCAGCAGTGAGTGGCAAAAGAAATACGAGCAGTACTTC

clone_size: -
d_call: TRBD2
v_call: TRBV11-2
j_call: TRBJ2-1
cdr3_aa: CASSLPGGPNEQFF
cdr3_nt: TGTGCCAGCAGCTTACCGGGAGGGCCCAATGAGCAGTTCTTC

clone_size: -
d_call: TRBD1
v_call: TRBV30
j_call: TRBJ2-5
cdr3_aa: CAWTRVRGLEETQYF
cdr3_nt: TGTGCCTGGACTCGGGTCAGGGGGTTGGAAGAGACCCAGTACTTC

clone_size: once
d_call: -
v_call: TRBV7-8
j_call: TRBJ2-7
cdr3_aa: CASSLARTAERRYEQYF
cdr3_nt: TGTGCCAGCAGCTTAGCCAGGACGGCCGAACGGAGGTACGAGCAGTACTTC

clone_size: -
d_call: -
v_call: TRBV15
j_call: TRBJ2-5
cdr3_aa: CATSPVMDRQETQYF
cdr3_nt: TGTGCCACCAGCCCTGTCATGGACAGACAAGAGACCCAGTACTTC

clone_size: -
d_call: -
v_call: TRBV5-1
j_call: TRBJ2-3
cdr3_aa: CASSPGLSGTDTQYF
cdr3_nt: TGCGCCAGCAGCCCTGGGCTTAGCGGCACAGATACGCAGTATTTT

clone_size: -
d_call: TRBD1
v_call: TRBV27
j_call: TRBJ1-3
cdr3_aa: CASKADREDTIYF
cdr3_nt: TGTGCCAGCAAAGCCGACAGGGAGGACACCATATATTTT

clone_size: -
d_call: -
v_call: TRBV30
j_call: TRBJ2-1
cdr3_aa: CAYNHFDEQFF
cdr3_nt: TGTGCCTACAATCATTTCGATGAGCAGTTCTTC

clone_size: -
d_call: TRBD2
v_call: TRBV28
j_call: TRBJ2-3
cdr3_aa: CASSFSRFTSGRAFSVDTQYF
cdr3_nt: TGTGCCAGCAGTTTTTCTCGTTTCACTAGCGGGAGGGCCTTTTCGGTAGATACGCAGTATTTT

clone_size: -
d_call: -
v_call: TRBV7-2
j_call: TRBJ2-4
cdr3_aa: CASSLVGGVGAKNIQYF
cdr3_nt: TGTGCCAGCAGCTTAGTCGGGGGAGTCGGAGCCAAAAACATTCAGTACTTC

clone_size: -
d_call: TRBD1
v_call: TRBV5-4
j_call: TRBJ1-1
cdr3_aa: CASSASGGPEAFF
cdr3_nt: TGTGCCAGCAGCGCGTCAGGGGGTCCTGAAGCTTTCTTT

clone_size: -
d_call: TRBD1
v_call: TRBV9
j_call: TRBJ1-1
cdr3_aa: CASSPGLDRGITEAFF
cdr3_nt: TGTGCCAGCAGCCCGGGCCTGGACAGGGGGATCACTGAAGCTTTCTTT

clone_size: -
d_call: TRBD2
v_call: TRBV28
j_call: TRBJ2-1
cdr3_aa: CASSFTDGRVLGQFF
cdr3_nt: TGTGCCAGCAGTTTCACGGATGGGAGGGTTCTGGGGCAGTTCTTC

clone_size: -
d_call: TRBD2
v_call: TRBV19
j_call: TRBJ2-7
cdr3_aa: CASSMGTSGKGQYF
cdr3_nt: TGTGCCAGTAGTATGGGAACTAGCGGTAAAGGGCAGTACTTC

clone_size: few
d_call: TRBD1
v_call: TRBV5-1
j_call: TRBJ2-7
cdr3_aa: CASSLNRQGEGEQYF
cdr3_nt: TGCGCCAGCAGCCTAAACAGACAGGGTGAAGGCGAGCAGTACTTC

clone_size: -
d_call: -
v_call: TRBV5-1
j_call: TRBJ1-1
cdr3_aa: CASSPLAGSTEAFF
cdr3_nt: TGCGCCAGCAGCCCACTAGCGGGCAGCACTGAAGCTTTCTTT

clone_size: -
d_call: -
v_call: TRBV5-6
j_call: TRBJ2-1
cdr3_aa: CASSLVRNEQFF
cdr3_nt: TGTGCCAGCAGCTTGGTCAGGAATGAGCAGTTCTTC

clone_size: -
d_call: TRBD2
v_call: TRBV27
j_call: TRBJ2-3
cdr3_aa: CASSYRAGVSTDTQYF
cdr3_nt: TGTGCCAGCAGTTACCGAGCGGGAGTTAGCACAGATACGCAGTATTTT

clone_size: -
d_call: TRBD2
v_call: TRBV19
j_call: TRBJ2-7
cdr3_aa: CATRSGNPYEQYF
cdr3_nt: TGTGCCACCAGAAGCGGGAATCCCTACGAGCAGTACTTC

clone_size: -
d_call: -
v_call: TRBV19
j_call: TRBJ2-7
cdr3_aa: CASRERASSYEQYF
cdr3_nt: TGTGCCAGTCGCGAGCGGGCGAGCTCCTACGAGCAGTACTTC

clone_size: once
d_call: TRBD2
v_call: TRBV5-1
j_call: TRBJ2-7
cdr3_aa: CASSRNSGGIYEQYF
cdr3_nt: TGCGCCAGCAGCAGGAATAGCGGGGGGATTTACGAGCAGTACTTC

clone_size: -
d_call: -
v_call: TRBV7-2
j_call: TRBJ1-2
cdr3_aa: CASSLPDYWVGGYTF
cdr3_nt: TGTGCCAGCAGCTTACCCGACTACTGGGTGGGTGGCTACACCTTC

clone_size: -
d_call: TRBD2
v_call: TRBV5-1
j_call: TRBJ2-1
cdr3_aa: CASSPTSGSYNEQFF
cdr3_nt: TGCGCCAGCAGCCCAACTAGCGGATCCTACAATGAGCAGTTCTTC

clone_size: -
d_call: -
v_call: TRBV6-1
j_call: TRBJ1-5
cdr3_aa: CASSGLDGGNQPQHF
cdr3_nt: TGTGCCAGCAGCGGGTTGGACGGGGGCAATCAGCCCCAGCATTTT

clone_size: once
d_call: -
v_call: TRBV6-6
j_call: TRBJ1-2
cdr3_aa: CASTDGANYGYTF
cdr3_nt: TGTGCCAGCACCGACGGGGCTAACTATGGCTACACCTTC

clone_size: few
d_call: -
v_call: TRBV10-3
j_call: TRBJ2-1
cdr3_aa: CAISEPGLPEQFF
cdr3_nt: TGTGCCATCAGTGAGCCGGGACTCCCAGAGCAGTTCTTC

clone_size: -
d_call: TRBD1
v_call: TRBV18
j_call: TRBJ2-3
cdr3_aa: CASSPQGTGSDTQYF
cdr3_nt: TGTGCCAGCTCACCCCAAGGGACAGGATCAGATACGCAGTATTTT

clone_size: -
d_call: TRBD1
v_call: TRBV10-3
j_call: TRBJ1-5
cdr3_aa: CAISDPPGTGRDQPQHF
cdr3_nt: TGTGCCATCAGTGACCCCCCCGGGACAGGGCGGGATCAGCCCCAGCATTTT

clone_size: -
d_call: -
v_call: TRBV5-1
j_call: TRBJ2-7
cdr3_aa: CASSLGQADLGQYF
cdr3_nt: TGCGCCAGCAGCTTAGGACAAGCCGATTTGGGGCAGTACTTC

clone_size: -
d_call: TRBD2
v_call: TRBV5-1
j_call: TRBJ2-2
cdr3_aa: CASSLVAGSAGELFF
cdr3_nt: TGCGCCAGCAGCTTGGTAGCGGGGTCCGCCGGGGAGCTGTTTTTT

clone_size: -
d_call: TRBD1
v_call: TRBV9
j_call: TRBJ1-2
cdr3_aa: CASTQGQLNYGYTF
cdr3_nt: TGTGCCAGCACCCAGGGACAGCTCAACTATGGCTACACCTTC

clone_size: -
d_call: TRBD1
v_call: TRBV5-6
j_call: TRBJ1-2
cdr3_aa: CASTGQTGLGGYTF
cdr3_nt: TGTGCCAGCACCGGACAGACAGGGTTAGGTGGCTACACCTTC

clone_size: -
d_call: -
v_call: TRBV6-5
j_call: TRBJ2-7
cdr3_aa: CASSYSGTDSYEQYF
cdr3_nt: TGTGCCAGCAGTTACTCTGGCACCGACTCCTACGAGCAGTACTTC

clone_size: -
d_call: TRBD1
v_call: TRBV28
j_call: TRBJ1-2
cdr3_aa: CASSFAGGGGYTF
cdr3_nt: TGTGCCAGCAGTTTTGCAGGGGGCGGGGGCTACACCTTC

clone_size: -
d_call: TRBD2
v_call: TRBV9
j_call: TRBJ2-3
cdr3_aa: CASSVGRSGISTDTQYF
cdr3_nt: TGTGCCAGCAGCGTAGGTAGGAGCGGGATTAGCACAGATACGCAGTATTTT

clone_size: -
d_call: TRBD2
v_call: TRBV6-1
j_call: TRBJ2-5
cdr3_aa: CASSDLTSLETQYF
cdr3_nt: TGTGCCAGCAGTGATTTGACTAGCTTGGAGACCCAGTACTTC

clone_size: -
d_call: TRBD1
v_call: TRBV19
j_call: TRBJ1-5
cdr3_aa: CASSPQGGAQPQHF
cdr3_nt: TGTGCCAGTAGTCCCCAGGGGGGCGCTCAGCCCCAGCATTTT

clone_size: -
d_call: -
v_call: TRBV4-3
j_call: TRBJ2-7
cdr3_aa: CASSQVGGNPYEQYF
cdr3_nt: TGCGCCAGCAGCCAAGTTGGAGGGAATCCCTACGAGCAGTACTTC